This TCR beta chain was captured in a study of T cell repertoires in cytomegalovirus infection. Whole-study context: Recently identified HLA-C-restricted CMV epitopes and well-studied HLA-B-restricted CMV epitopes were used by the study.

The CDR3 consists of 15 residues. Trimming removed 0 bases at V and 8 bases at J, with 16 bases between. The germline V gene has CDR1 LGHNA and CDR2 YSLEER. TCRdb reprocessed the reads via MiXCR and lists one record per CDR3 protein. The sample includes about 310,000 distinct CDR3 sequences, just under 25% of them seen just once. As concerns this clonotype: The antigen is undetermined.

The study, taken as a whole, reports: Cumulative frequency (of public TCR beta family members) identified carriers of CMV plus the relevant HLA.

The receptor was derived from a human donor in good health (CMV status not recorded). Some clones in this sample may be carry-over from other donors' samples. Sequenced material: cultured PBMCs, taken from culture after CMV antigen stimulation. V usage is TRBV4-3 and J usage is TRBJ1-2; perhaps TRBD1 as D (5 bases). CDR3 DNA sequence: TGCGCCAGCAGCCAAGACGGGGACGGATTGTCCGGCTACACCTTC. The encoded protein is CASSQDGDGLSGYTF.